The 23 T cell receptor beta chains in this list originate from one sample, sequenced in a study of cytomegalovirus exposure and HLA in healthy donors (dated by TCRdb to about 2017). The library was prepared using the immunoSEQ multiplex PCR assay. A mixture of 60 forward primers for TCR Vbeta segments and 13 reverse primers for TCR Jbeta segments was used in the multiplex PCR. TCRdb mirrors the immuneACCESS table, restricted to in-frame sequences. Some clones are absent from its copies; in checked studies, under half trace to an unresolved V gene, and the reason for the others is unknown. For this sample the table gives over 120,000 clones, of which 70% were detected only once. Roughly 2% of the sample rests with the top ten. Source material: PBMCs. The source of these receptors is an older woman in good health and CMV-seropositive.

The chain joins TRBV5-5 to TRBJ2-7, with 8 positions matching TRBD1. The V and J ends lost 4 bases and 5 bases, in that order; junction bases with no gene match: 11. This CDR3 has 15 residues. The germline CDR1 and CDR2 sequences are SGHKS and YYEKEE (reference sequence). The DNA for the CDR3 is TGTGCCAGCAGCAACATCAGGGGGCAGTCGGACGAGCAGTACTTC. It encodes CASSNIRGQSDEQYF.

This chain links TRBV10-1 with TRBJ1-4; TRBD1 matches 7 bases. CDR1 WNHNN and CDR2 SYGVQD come from the germline V gene (reference sequence). This CDR3 has 15 residues. The V segment lost 6 bases and the J segment 2 bases; nucleotides outside the gene matches: 6. The chain's CDR3 is CASSSGQPTNEKLFF. CDR3 nucleotides: TGCGCCAGCAGCTCGGGACAGCCGACTAATGAAAAACTGTTTTTT.

This clone was observed a few times. The CDR3: CASSSSYEQYF. The CDR3 DNA reads as TGTGCCAGCAGCTCTTCTTACGAGCAGTACTTC. V and J are TRBV5-6 and TRBJ2-7; no reliable D call. The CDR3 is made up of 11 amino acids. With 3 bases removed from V and 4 bases from J, the gap between germline ends came to 5 bases. Per germline, CDR1 SGHDT and CDR2 YYEEEE.

This clone was picked up a small number of times. This chain uses TRBV6-6 with TRBJ2-3, with 8 bases identical to TRBD2. With V trimmed by 2 bases and J by 4 bases, 8 bases remained unmatched. The CDR3 is 16 amino acids. Germline loops: CDR1 MNHNY, CDR2 SVGAGI (reference sequence). In nucleotides, the CDR3 is TGTGCCAGCAGTTACCAGGCGGGAGGTCAGGCAGATACGCAGTATTTT. Protein sequence: CASSYQAGGQADTQYF.

The rearrangement links TRBV28 to TRBJ1-2; D is perhaps TRBD1 (6 bases). V lost 10 bases and J lost 2, with 17 bases in between. The CDR3 runs 14 residues. Germline V gene lookup returns CDR1 MDHEN and CDR2 SYDVKM. The CDR3, as DNA: TGTGCCATCCTTCCGGGACATCGGAACTATGGCTACACCTTC. As protein: CAILPGHRNYGYTF.

The sample holds one count of this clone. V usage is TRBV7-9 and J usage is TRBJ1-1; D is unclear. CDR1 and CDR2 (germline): SEHNR, FQNEAQ (reference sequence). Trimming shortened V by 5 bases and J by 1 base, and 8 bases separated the two germline ends. The CDR3 runs 13 residues. CDR3 nucleotide sequence: TGTGCCAGCAGCGTGAGTGGGAACACTGAAGCTTTCTTT. Translated, it gives CASSVSGNTEAFF. Using reference TRBV7-9 and TRBJ1-1 for the parts outside the CDR3, the full variable domain is DTGVSQNPRHKITKRGQNVTFRCDPISEHNRLYWYRQTLGQGPEFLTYFQNEAQLEKSRLLSDRFSAERPKGSFSTLEIQRTEQGDSAMYLCASSVSGNTEAFFGQGTRLTVV.

The CDR3 bases are TGTGCCTGGAGTGTTGGACAGGGCAGCAATCAGCCCCAGCATTTT. As protein: CAWSVGQGSNQPQHF. This chain joins TRBV30 and TRBJ1-5, with 8 bases fitting TRBD1. This CDR3 has 15 residues. Looked up from germline, CDR1 is GTSNPN and CDR2 is SVGIG (reference sequence). J lost 1 base, V lost 0 bases, and 2 bases had no gene match.

This clone was seen more than once but under ten times. The rearrangement joins TRBV5-1 to TRBJ1-4, with D unresolved. V was shortened by 0 bases and J by 0 bases, with 6 bases between the two germline ends. Germline CDR1 is SGHRS and CDR2 is YFSETQ. This CDR3 region has 15 residues. In DNA form, the CDR3 reads TGCGCCAGCAGCTTGGATCAGACAACTAATGAAAAACTGTTTTTT. It translates to CASSLDQTTNEKLFF. The complete variable domain, with remaining parts taken from reference TRBV5-1 and TRBJ1-4, reads KAGVTQTPRYLIKTRGQQVTLSCSPISGHRSVSWYQQTPGQGLQFLFEYFSETQRNKGNFPGRFSGRQFSNSRSEMNVSTLELGDSALYLCASSLDQTTNEKLFFGSGTQLSVL.

The chain has TRBV10-2 and TRBJ2-6; D gene uncertain. This CDR3 contains 15 residues. Trimming left V 3 bases short and J 0 bases short, with 6 bases between. The germline V gene has CDR1 WSHSY and CDR2 SAAADI. This CDR3 reads CASSEDSSGANVLTF. Written as DNA, the CDR3 is TGCGCCAGCAGTGAAGATAGCTCTGGGGCCAACGTCCTGACTTTC.

This clone was observed once. The chain uses TRBV27 and TRBJ1-2; D ambiguous. The germline CDR1 and CDR2 sequences are MNHEY and SMNVEV (reference sequence). The CDR3 runs 15 residues. V lost 2 bases and J lost 2, with 12 bases in between. CDR3 DNA sequence: TGTGCCAGCAGTTTAGGTCCCGGGATAAACTATGGCTACACCTTC. Its protein product is CASSLGPGINYGYTF.

Within the sample, this clone is medium-sized. The V gene is TRBV6-6, the J gene TRBJ1-1; TRBD1 agrees at 7 bases. The V gene's germline CDR1 is MNHNY and CDR2 SVGAGI (reference sequence). The CDR3 has 14 amino acids. J lost 0 bases, V lost 7 bases, and 5 bases had no gene match. CDR3 nucleotide sequence: TGTGCCAGCACCCCGACAGGGCTGAACACTGAAGCTTTCTTT. It translates to CASTPTGLNTEAFF.

This chain links TRBV7-9 with TRBJ1-1; D gene unclear. Germline V gives CDR1 SEHNR, CDR2 FQNEAQ (reference sequence). V dropped 2 bases and J dropped 2 bases, with 9 bases sitting between them. The CDR3 covers 14 residues. CDR3 in amino acids: CASSLIGRNTEAFF. CDR3 DNA: TGTGCCAGCAGCTTAATTGGCAGAAACACTGAAGCTTTCTTT.

The V call is TRBV2, the J call TRBJ2-1; 9 bases agree with TRBD2. V was clipped by 3 bases and J by 2 bases; unmatched bases: 2. From germline, CDR1 is SNHLY and CDR2 FYNNEI. The CDR3 contains 15 residues. This chain's CDR3 is CASSDSGSAYNEQFF. CDR3 nucleotides: TGTGCCAGCAGTGATAGCGGGAGCGCCTACAATGAGCAGTTCTTC.

V usage is TRBV7-2 and J usage is TRBJ1-2, with 9 bases aligning to TRBD1. CDR3 length: 15 residues. The V gene end was trimmed by 6 bases and the J gene end by 4 bases; junction bases not matched to a gene: 9. Germline CDR1 SGHTA, CDR2 FQGNSA. The CDR3 spells CASSVTGGSGYGYTF. In DNA form, the CDR3 reads TGTGCCAGCAGTGTTACAGGGGGCTCGGGCTATGGCTACACCTTC.

This chain joins TRBV9 and TRBJ2-1; TRBD2 matches 9 bases. The V gene end was trimmed by 0 bases and the J gene end by 8 bases; junction bases not matched to a gene: 12. This CDR3 contains 17 residues. In germline, CDR1 is SGDLS, CDR2 YYNGEE. The CDR3 nucleotides are TGTGCCAGCAGCGTAGTCCCGTATAGCGGGAGTGGCGATGAGCAGTTCTTC. It is translated as CASSVVPYSGSGDEQFF.

V and J are TRBV29-1 and TRBJ1-5; possibly TRBD1 for D (5 bases). V was cut by 5 bases and J by 7 bases, with 15 bases left in between. Germline-derived CDR1 and CDR2 are SQVTM and ANQGSEA. The CDR3 has 13 residues. CDR3 region: CSVHQGIRQPQHF. CDR3 DNA sequence: TGCAGCGTTCATCAGGGAATTCGGCAGCCCCAGCATTTT.

This chain links TRBV28 with TRBJ2-5, with TRBD2 identical over 13 bases. The CDR3 is made up of 19 amino acids. V shed 4 bases, J shed 4 bases, and the junction held 15 bases outside the gene matches. Germline-derived CDR1 and CDR2 are MDHEN and SYDVKM. CDR3 region: CASSSRGTSGKGVRETQYF. The CDR3 nucleotides read TGTGCCAGCAGTTCTCGGGGGACTAGCGGGAAGGGTGTGCGAGAGACCCAGTACTTC.

In this sample, this clone turned up a few times. The rearrangement joins TRBV18 to TRBJ2-3; tentatively, D is TRBD2 (6 bases). The CDR3 runs to 15 residues. V gave up 4 bases and J gave up 8 bases, with 19 bases separating them. Per germline, CDR1 KGHSH and CDR2 LQKENI. DNA of the CDR3: TGTGCCAGCTCACGCCCCCTTCCGGGAGCCGTTACGCAGTATTTT. It specifies CASSRPLPGAVTQYF. The whole variable domain, remainder taken from reference TRBV18 and TRBJ2-3, is NAGVMQNPRHLVRRRGQEARLRCSPMKGHSHVYWYRQLPEEGLKFMVYLQKENIIDESGMPKERFSAEFPKEGPSILRIQQVVRGDSAAYFCASSRPLPGAVTQYFGPGTRLTVL.

The V and J genes are TRBV6-6 and TRBJ1-1; no clear D gene. The CDR3 sequence is 15 residues long. With 6 bases removed from V and 0 bases from J, the gap between germline ends came to 14 bases. Per the germline V gene, CDR1 is MNHNY and CDR2 is SVGAGI (reference sequence). CDR3 nucleotide sequence: TGTGCCAGCAGCCCGTCCCAGATAATGAACACTGAAGCTTTCTTT. This encodes CASSPSQIMNTEAFF.

This clone was recorded once. The chain couples TRBV25-1 to TRBJ1-2; TRBD1 is a possible D gene (5 bases). V was pared by 8 bases and J by 0 bases, with 13 bases between. The germline V gene encodes CDR1 MGHDK and CDR2 SYGVNS. This CDR3 region has 14 residues. The CDR3 loop reads CASRGRGANYGYTF. In nucleotides, the CDR3 is TGTGCCAGCCGGGGGAGGGGAGCTAACTATGGCTACACCTTC.

The V call is TRBV27, the J call TRBJ1-2, with D hard to call. CDR1 is MNHEY, CDR2 SMNVEV, per germline (reference sequence). The V gene lost 0 bases and the J gene lost 7 bases, with 9 bases spanning the gap. CDR3 size: 13 residues. The CDR3 sequence is CASSLSIGFGYTF. The CDR3 DNA reads TGTGCCAGCAGTTTATCGATCGGGTTTGGCTACACCTTC.

The rearrangement joins TRBV5-1 to TRBJ2-1; 13 bases fit TRBD2. The CDR3 spans 16 residues. Germline lookup yields CDR1 SGHRS and CDR2 YFSETQ. J lost 8 bases, V lost 4 bases, and 9 bases had no gene match. The CDR3 here is CASSLRTSGRQDEQFF. The DNA for the CDR3 is TGCGCCAGCAGCCTCAGGACTAGCGGGAGACAGGATGAGCAGTTCTTC.

The V and J genes are TRBV5-6 and TRBJ1-2, with 7 bases lining up with TRBD1. The germline V gene encodes CDR1 SGHDT and CDR2 YYEEEE. With 4 bases clipped from V and 4 bases from J, the junction kept 13 bases outside the gene matches. The CDR3 extends over 16 amino acids. In nucleotides, the CDR3 is TGTGCCAGCAGCCCAATCGACAGGGAAGGGGCCTATGGCTACACCTTC. Protein product: CASSPIDREGAYGYTF. Based on the CDR3 plus reference TRBV5-6 and TRBJ1-2, the full variable domain is DAGVTQSPTHLIKTRGQQVTLRCSPKSGHDTVSWYQQALGQGPQFIFQYYEEEERQRGNFPDRFSGHQFPNYSSELNVNALLLGDSALYLCASSPIDREGAYGYTFGSGTRLTVV.